This TCR beta chain was sequenced for a study of cytomegalovirus exposure and HLA in healthy donors (dated by TCRdb to 2015 to 2018). Some background on the complete study: A later analysis indicated that the roughly 120 validation repertoires were generated on the platform also employed for the approximately 670 repertoires of the first cohort. The study aimed to test whether signatures of past pathogen exposure could be identified by cataloging public T cell receptors. Along with the approximately 670-subject first cohort, a separate validation cohort of around 110 different subjects was used. The study combined high-throughput TCR immunosequencing, statistical association of individual TCRs with disease status, and machine learning to predict cytomegalovirus infection status. Overall results and qualifications from the work: A later analysis had no HLA typing for the validation cohort, so co-occurrence there was scored across all 130 or so repertoires. While some public TCRs were present in many individuals, most TCR sequences turned up only very rarely across donors. A few of the identified cytomegalovirus-associated TCR beta chains were confirmed in vitro to be specific for cytomegalovirus antigens. According to the authors, the approach could potentially be generalized to other disease states and immunological phenotypes. The classifier was reported to diagnose cytomegalovirus status with high specificity and sensitivity in both the original cohort and the validation cohort. Of the cluster scores, approximately 95% were above 0 in a later analysis, which found that TCRs clustered in the first cohort also tended to co-occur in the approximately 110 validation repertoires. The study gave a list of more than 150 TCR beta chains associated with cytomegalovirus.

Library creation used the immunoSEQ multiplex PCR assay. The study's own analysis went as follows. A statistical classification framework was built to diagnose cytomegalovirus status from the catalog of TCR beta chain sequences. In TCRdb, the immuneACCESS table is reduced to in-frame sequences with V and J assigned. These tables do not hold every clone; where another copy was compared, an unresolved V gene accounts for under half, and the others remain unexplained. V and J calls and clone size are those listed in that table; D and trimming were worked out from the DNA. Within this sample are under 140,000 clones, with about nine tenths of them counted one time only. The biggest ten clones account for approximately 1.9% of the sample. About this clone: Its recognized antigen is unknown. Base qualities are missing; no much larger clone stands one base away.

Donors formed part of the validation cohort, which comprised about 130 subjects and was distinct from the first cohort of 550 to 850 subjects. From the cysteine through the phenylalanine, the CDR3 covers 18 amino acids. Only the CDR3 DNA stays, 54 bases, in frame from base 1. This chain is built from TRBV21-1 and TRBJ2-7; TRBD1, the D gene given by the table, was not confirmed from the DNA. TRBV21-1 is designated a pseudogene. The source of this sequence is a woman in her late teens or twenties in good health and CMV-seronegative. Sequenced input: PBMCs. The DNA reads as follows: TGTGCCAGCAGCAAAACCGGTCCCAGGGGCTCCCCTGTTGACGAGCAGTACTTC. The resulting protein is CASSKTGPRGSPVDEQYF.